These T cell receptor beta chains were read from a single sample in a study of regulatory T cells in long-lasting Graves disease. TCRdb re-analysed the multiplex PCR reads in MiXCR, keeping a single row per CDR3 protein. The table shows 400,000 to 500,000 distinct CDR3 sequences, with 15% to 20% occurring only once. These same records also appear under a second study, on T cells in Graves' hyperthyroidism and ophthalmopathy.

Sequences were derived from peripheral blood mononuclear cells (PBMCs), sampled at new diagnosis, from a patient treated with antithyroid drugs. The receptors derive from a young woman with Graves disease. Both conserved end residues are part of each CDR3. The order of the fields is clone size, V gene, J gene, D gene, CDR3 DNA, CDR3 protein. A D gene is named only where the DNA matches it firmly. Some rows mark clone size as missing; the rest say once, few, many or name a class of expanded clone.

clone size: few; V gene: TRBV30; J gene: TRBJ2-5; D gene: .; CDR3 DNA: TGTGCCTGGAGTGTTGATAGACTTGGGGAGACCCAGTACTTC; CDR3 protein: CAWSVDRLGETQYF
clone size: many; V gene: TRBV12-3/TRBV12-4; J gene: TRBJ1-5; D gene: TRBD1; CDR3 DNA: TGTGCCAGCAGAGGACAGGGTGGGCAGCCCCAGCATTTT; CDR3 protein: CASRGQGGQPQHF
clone size: .; V gene: TRBV14; J gene: TRBJ2-2; D gene: TRBD2; CDR3 DNA: TGTGCCAGCAGCCATAGAGGGACAGGGAAGGGACTAGCGGGATTATCGGACACCGGGGAGCTGTTTTTT; CDR3 protein: CASSHRGTGKGLAGLSDTGELFF
clone size: .; V gene: TRBV7-2; J gene: TRBJ2-7; D gene: TRBD2; CDR3 DNA: TGTGCCAGCAGCCTTAGCGGGGCGCCCTCCTACGAGCAGTACTTC; CDR3 protein: CASSLSGAPSYEQYF
clone size: many; V gene: TRBV5-4; J gene: TRBJ1-1; D gene: .; CDR3 DNA: TGTGCCAGCAGCTTGGACAGGGAAGCTTTCTTT; CDR3 protein: CASSLDREAFF
clone size: few; V gene: TRBV28; J gene: TRBJ2-7; D gene: TRBD2; CDR3 DNA: TGTGCCAGCAGCGACCGGGACTACCTTTACGAGCAGTACTTC; CDR3 protein: CASSDRDYLYEQYF
clone size: few; V gene: TRBV5-1; J gene: TRBJ1-2; D gene: .; CDR3 DNA: TGCGCCAGCAGCTTGGCTTGGGAGGGCTATGGCTACACCTTC; CDR3 protein: CASSLAWEGYGYTF
clone size: few; V gene: TRBV29-1; J gene: TRBJ2-3; D gene: TRBD1; CDR3 DNA: TGCAGCGTCCTGGACAGGGCGCCGGGTACGCAGTATTTT; CDR3 protein: CSVLDRAPGTQYF
clone size: .; V gene: TRBV7-2; J gene: TRBJ2-7; D gene: TRBD2; CDR3 DNA: TGTGCCAGCAGCCCACGGACTAGCGGGCCATACGAGCAGTACTTC; CDR3 protein: CASSPRTSGPYEQYF
clone size: few; V gene: TRBV9; J gene: TRBJ2-1; D gene: .; CDR3 DNA: TGTGCCAGCAGCGTAGCTGGGAACTACTACAATGAGCAGTTCTTC; CDR3 protein: CASSVAGNYYNEQFF
clone size: many; V gene: TRBV7-2; J gene: TRBJ2-7; D gene: TRBD1; CDR3 DNA: TGTGCCAGCAGCTGGAACAGGGGGCTATACGAGCAGTACTTC; CDR3 protein: CASSWNRGLYEQYF
clone size: few; V gene: TRBV7-2; J gene: TRBJ1-6; D gene: .; CDR3 DNA: TGTGCCAGCAGCCTCCTCGGAAACAGGCATAATTCACCCCTCCACTTT; CDR3 protein: CASSLLGNRHNSPLHF
clone size: few; V gene: TRBV5-1; J gene: TRBJ2-7; D gene: .; CDR3 DNA: TGCGCCAGCAGCCTGAGCCCCTCTAAATCCTACGAGCAGTACTTC; CDR3 protein: CASSLSPSKSYEQYF
clone size: many; V gene: TRBV2; J gene: TRBJ2-1; D gene: .; CDR3 DNA: TGTGCCAGCCGTTTTTCCTGGAGCTCCTACAATGAGCAGTTCTTC; CDR3 protein: CASRFSWSSYNEQFF
clone size: .; V gene: TRBV20-1; J gene: TRBJ2-7; D gene: TRBD2; CDR3 DNA: TGCAGTGCCGGACTAGCGGGAAACTACGAGCAGTACTTC; CDR3 protein: CSAGLAGNYEQYF
clone size: .; V gene: TRBV4-3; J gene: TRBJ2-2; D gene: TRBD1; CDR3 DNA: TGCGCCAGCAGCTACGGACAGGGTGGAACCGGGGAGCTGTTTTTT; CDR3 protein: CASSYGQGGTGELFF
clone size: many; V gene: TRBV28; J gene: TRBJ2-3; D gene: .; CDR3 DNA: TGTGCCAGCAGTTTACCAACAGGTTCAGATACGCAGTATTTT; CDR3 protein: CASSLPTGSDTQYF
clone size: few; V gene: TRBV4-3; J gene: TRBJ2-1; D gene: TRBD2; CDR3 DNA: TGCGCCAGCAGCCTCAAACTTCTAGCGGGAGTCAATGAGCAGTTCTTC; CDR3 protein: CASSLKLLAGVNEQFF
clone size: many; V gene: TRBV12-3/TRBV12-4; J gene: TRBJ2-1; D gene: .; CDR3 DNA: TGTGCCAGCAGTCGCGGGCTCGCGAATGAGCAGTTCTTC; CDR3 protein: CASSRGLANEQFF
clone size: many; V gene: TRBV7-2; J gene: TRBJ2-1; D gene: .; CDR3 DNA: TGTGCCAGCAGCCCCGCCGGGCAGAATCACAATGAGCAGTTCTTC; CDR3 protein: CASSPAGQNHNEQFF
clone size: .; V gene: TRBV24-1; J gene: TRBJ2-1; D gene: TRBD2; CDR3 DNA: TGTGCCACCAGTGACTCCCCCGGGACTAGCGGGAGTAATGAGCAGTTCTTC; CDR3 protein: CATSDSPGTSGSNEQFF
clone size: many; V gene: TRBV20-1; J gene: TRBJ2-7; D gene: .; CDR3 DNA: TGCAGTGCCCCTCGGGGGGCGCTTGAGCAGTACTTC; CDR3 protein: CSAPRGALEQYF
clone size: few; V gene: TRBV27; J gene: TRBJ1-1; D gene: .; CDR3 DNA: TGTGCCAGCAGTCCGCTCCTTTTTACTGAAGCTTTCTTT; CDR3 protein: CASSPLLFTEAFF
clone size: many; V gene: TRBV29-1; J gene: TRBJ1-1; D gene: .; CDR3 DNA: TGCAGCGTTGAAAGACAGCTCATGAACACTGAAGCTTTCTTT; CDR3 protein: CSVERQLMNTEAFF
clone size: few; V gene: TRBV18; J gene: TRBJ1-2; D gene: TRBD1; CDR3 DNA: TGTGCCAGCTCACCCAGGACAGGCCCAACTAACTATGGCTACACCTTC; CDR3 protein: CASSPRTGPTNYGYTF
clone size: many; V gene: TRBV6-2/TRBV6-3; J gene: TRBJ2-7; D gene: TRBD1; CDR3 DNA: TGTGCCAGCACCCGGGACAGGATGGCCTACGAGCAGTACTTC; CDR3 protein: CASTRDRMAYEQYF
clone size: many; V gene: TRBV2; J gene: TRBJ2-1; D gene: TRBD2; CDR3 DNA: TGTGCCAGCACGGGGGGGGTCAGAGACAATGAGCAGTTCTTC; CDR3 protein: CASTGGVRDNEQFF
clone size: many; V gene: TRBV6-2/TRBV6-3; J gene: TRBJ2-3; D gene: .; CDR3 DNA: TGTGCCAGCAGTCGCACAGATACGCAGTATTTT; CDR3 protein: CASSRTDTQYF
clone size: many; V gene: TRBV20-1; J gene: TRBJ2-1; D gene: .; CDR3 DNA: TGCAGTGCGCCGGACAGACGGGTTTCCTACAATGAGCAGTTCTTC; CDR3 protein: CSAPDRRVSYNEQFF
clone size: many; V gene: TRBV20-1; J gene: TRBJ2-7; D gene: .; CDR3 DNA: TGCAGTGCTAACGGGCTTATTTCCTACGAGCAGTACTTC; CDR3 protein: CSANGLISYEQYF
clone size: many; V gene: TRBV30; J gene: TRBJ2-5; D gene: .; CDR3 DNA: TGTGCCTGGACCCTTCAGACTAGTCCCCAAGAGACCCAGTACTTC; CDR3 protein: CAWTLQTSPQETQYF
clone size: many; V gene: TRBV27; J gene: TRBJ2-7; D gene: TRBD1; CDR3 DNA: TGTGCCAGCAGTTTAAATGGACAGGAGTACTACGAGCAGTACTTC; CDR3 protein: CASSLNGQEYYEQYF
clone size: many; V gene: TRBV10-1; J gene: TRBJ1-1; D gene: .; CDR3 DNA: TGCGCCAGCAGTGAGACTACCACTGAAGCTTTCTTT; CDR3 protein: CASSETTTEAFF
clone size: .; V gene: TRBV19; J gene: TRBJ2-7; D gene: .; CDR3 DNA: TGTGCCAGTAGTATGGCAGGAACATTTTACGAGCAGTACTTC; CDR3 protein: CASSMAGTFYEQYF
clone size: many; V gene: TRBV7-9; J gene: TRBJ2-1; D gene: TRBD2; CDR3 DNA: TGTGCCAGCAGCTTAGTTTCGGCTAGCCCCAGCCTAGCGGCCTACAATGAGCAGTTCTTC; CDR3 protein: CASSLVSASPSLAAYNEQFF
clone size: .; V gene: TRBV9; J gene: TRBJ2-3; D gene: TRBD2; CDR3 DNA: TGTGCCAGCAGCCCCACTATAGCGGGAGGGCCAGGAGATACGCAGTATTTT; CDR3 protein: CASSPTIAGGPGDTQYF
clone size: .; V gene: TRBV28; J gene: TRBJ2-1; D gene: TRBD2; CDR3 DNA: TGTGCCAGCCAGGGACTAGCGGGGTACAATGAGCAGTTCTTC; CDR3 protein: CASQGLAGYNEQFF
clone size: .; V gene: TRBV10-1; J gene: TRBJ2-5; D gene: .; CDR3 DNA: TGCGCCAGCAGTGAGGAACTTGAGACCCAGTACTTC; CDR3 protein: CASSEELETQYF
clone size: many; V gene: TRBV18; J gene: TRBJ2-7; D gene: TRBD1; CDR3 DNA: TGTGCCAGCACGGACAGGAGACAGGAGCTCGAGCAGTACTTC; CDR3 protein: CASTDRRQELEQYF
clone size: .; V gene: TRBV7-3; J gene: TRBJ2-5; D gene: TRBD2; CDR3 DNA: TGTGCCAGCAGCTTGGAGGGTAGCGGGAGGGCCTATGAGACCCAGTACTTC; CDR3 protein: CASSLEGSGRAYETQYF
clone size: .; V gene: TRBV5-6; J gene: TRBJ2-1; D gene: TRBD2; CDR3 DNA: TGTGCCAGCAGCTTTGGGTTCGCGGGAGGTCAAAACTACAATGAGCAGTTCTTC; CDR3 protein: CASSFGFAGGQNYNEQFF
clone size: .; V gene: TRBV6-1; J gene: TRBJ1-6; D gene: .; CDR3 DNA: TGTGCCAGCAGTGACAGGGATAATTCACCCCTCCACTTT; CDR3 protein: CASSDRDNSPLHF
clone size: few; V gene: TRBV7-6; J gene: TRBJ2-1; D gene: .; CDR3 DNA: TGTGCCAGCAGCTTAGACGTGAGTGAGCAGTTCTTC; CDR3 protein: CASSLDVSEQFF
clone size: many; V gene: TRBV28; J gene: TRBJ2-7; D gene: TRBD1; CDR3 DNA: TGTGCCAGCAGTCCCGGGACAGGAGACTACGAGCAGTACTTC; CDR3 protein: CASSPGTGDYEQYF